These T cell receptor beta chains were read from a single sample in a study of Graves' ophthalmopathy and Graves' hyperthyroidism. MiXCR was run by TCRdb on the multiplex PCR reads, yielding one entry per CDR3 protein. Of some 350,000 distinct CDR3 sequences listed, about a sixth are singletons. Sequenced material: peripheral blood. The receptor source for this set is an adult woman with stable Graves' hyperthyroidism. Both conserved end residues are part of each CDR3. The D gene is left open where the match is weak. For some rows the clone size is stated as once, few or many, or as a class when expanded; others skip it.

>many|.|TRBJ2-5|TRBV27
CASSPWGRDRMETQYF
TGTGCCAGCAGCCCCTGGGGAAGAGATCGTATGGAGACCCAGTACTTC
>.|.|TRBJ2-6|TRBV4-3
CASSQVIRGYRSRSGANVLTF
TGCGCCAGCAGCCAAGTGATACGTGGGTATCGATCGCGCTCTGGGGCCAACGTCCTGACTTTC
>few|.|TRBJ2-3|TRBV20-1
CSAIPGAAPSTQYF
TGCAGTGCTATCCCCGGAGCGGCGCCCTCTACGCAGTATTTT
>.|TRBD1|TRBJ1-5|TRBV5-1
CASSTTGVDQPQHF
TGCGCCAGCAGCACCACAGGGGTTGATCAGCCCCAGCATTTT
>many|TRBD2|TRBJ2-7|TRBV6-2/TRBV6-3
CASSRLAGVAYEQYF
TGTGCCAGCAGTCGATTAGCGGGAGTCGCCTACGAGCAGTACTTC
>many|.|TRBJ1-1|TRBV28
CASRSRPSNTEAFF
TGTGCCAGCAGATCCAGGCCTTCGAACACTGAAGCTTTCTTT
>.|.|TRBJ2-7|TRBV7-9
CASSQDFSGLGEQYF
TGTGCCAGCAGCCAAGATTTCTCCGGGCTTGGCGAGCAGTACTTC
>many|.|TRBJ1-5|TRBV6-2/TRBV6-3
CASRGTVSNQPQHF
TGTGCCAGCAGGGGGACTGTGAGCAATCAGCCCCAGCATTTT
>many|.|TRBJ2-5|TRBV7-9
CASSLVAGSGQETQYF
TGTGCCAGCAGCTTAGTGGCAGGGTCGGGTCAAGAGACCCAGTACTTC
>many|TRBD2|TRBJ2-2|TRBV19
CASSMGLAYWTGELFF
TGTGCCAGTAGTATGGGACTAGCGTATTGGACCGGGGAGCTGTTTTTT
>many|TRBD1|TRBJ2-7|TRBV13
CASSAPGQSYEQYF
TGTGCCAGCAGCGCTCCGGGACAGTCCTACGAGCAGTACTTC
>.|TRBD1|TRBJ2-7|TRBV29-1
CSVVMYTLEQGRSEQYF
TGCAGCGTTGTCATGTATACCTTGGAACAGGGGCGGAGTGAGCAGTACTTC
>many|.|TRBJ2-7|TRBV28
CASSLGVSGAYEQYF
TGTGCCAGCAGTTTAGGGGTTAGCGGAGCCTACGAGCAGTACTTC
>few|.|TRBJ2-3|TRBV19
CASSMWSGAGYGTDTQYF
TGTGCCAGTAGTATGTGGTCTGGGGCAGGGTATGGCACAGATACGCAGTATTTT
>many|TRBD1|TRBJ2-7|TRBV11-2
CASSRSLPGQGVYEQYF
TGTGCCAGCAGCCGATCCTTGCCGGGACAGGGGGTTTACGAGCAGTACTTC
>many|.|TRBJ2-6|TRBV6-1
CASRDGANVLTF
TGTGCCAGCAGGGATGGGGCCAACGTCCTGACTTTC
>once|TRBD2|TRBJ2-5|TRBV12-3/TRBV12-4
CASSYQIPGLAGGQETQYF
TGTGCCAGCAGTTACCAAATCCCGGGGCTAGCGGGAGGTCAAGAGACCCAGTACTTC